The 23 T cell receptor beta chains given below trace back to one sample, sequenced in a study of sequential checkpoint blockade in melanoma. Produced via immunoSEQ multiplex PCR; TCRdb's table is partial and in-frame only. The data show approximately 10,000 clones, approximately 80% seen once. Treatment here: randomized to nivolumab then ipilimumab (arm A) or the reverse (arm B). Sequences were derived from CD8+ T cells sorted from blood (inferred from file names), sampled from a patient given nivolumab and ipilimumab in sequence. These TCRs come from a human donor with melanoma.

As concerns this clone: Other DNA variants within this sample encode the same CDR3. The chain employs TRBV7-2 and TRBJ2-3; perhaps TRBD2 as D (5 bases). The CDR3 sequence is 14 residues long. V shed 8 bases and J shed 0 bases, with 12 bases lying between them. The V gene's germline CDR1 is SGHTA and CDR2 FQGNSA. DNA of the CDR3: TGTGCCAGCTGGGCAGGACTCAGCACAGATACGCAGTATTTT. Its protein is CASWAGLSTDTQYF.

CDR3 nucleotide sequence: TGTGCCAGTAGTCCCGGGACTAGCAGCCAAGAGACCCAGTACTTC. Translated: CASSPGTSSQETQYF. J is TRBJ2-5 and V is TRBV19, with 9 bases fitting TRBD2. This CDR3 contains 15 residues. The germline V gene has CDR1 LNHDA and CDR2 SQIVND (reference sequence). Trimming at V came to 5 bases and at J to 1 base, leaving 5 bases not matched to a gene.

The V gene is TRBV6-1, the J gene TRBJ1-2; TRBD1 matches at 9 bases. The CDR3 sequence is 14 residues long. The germline CDR1 and CDR2 sequences are MNHNS and SASEGT. J was trimmed by 6 bases and V by 6 bases; bases with no gene match: 8. In nucleotides, the CDR3 is TGTGCCAGCAGCAGCCTGGGGACAGGGAATGGCTACACCTTC. This codes for CASSSLGTGNGYTF.

This clone was observed a few times. The CDR3 sequence is CASSQVGASGYEQYF. The CDR3 DNA follows: TGCGCCAGCAGCCAGGTGGGGGCTAGCGGCTACGAGCAGTACTTC. The chain uses TRBV4-3 and TRBJ2-7; D possibly corresponds to TRBD2 (7 bases). The CDR3 runs 15 residues. Trimming left V 3 bases short and J 3 bases short, with 15 bases between. From germline, CDR1 is LGHNA and CDR2 YSLEER.

The chain links TRBV7-9 to TRBJ2-5; D remains unclear. Germline CDR1 is SEHNR and CDR2 is FQNEAQ (reference sequence). Trimming removed 1 base from V and 5 bases from J, with 11 bases in between. CDR3 length: 14 residues. Here the CDR3 DNA reads TGTGCCAGCAGCTTAGGAGGTTATGGGGAGACCCAGTACTTC. Protein: CASSLGGYGETQYF. Based on the CDR3 plus reference TRBV7-9 and TRBJ2-5, the full variable domain is DTGVSQNPRHKITKRGQNVTFRCDPISEHNRLYWYRQTLGQGPEFLTYFQNEAQLEKSRLLSDRFSAERPKGSFSTLEIQRTEQGDSAMYLCASSLGGYGETQYFGPGTRLLVL.

This chain links TRBV7-9 with TRBJ1-4; 7 positions agree with TRBD1. Germline lookup yields CDR1 SEHNR and CDR2 FQNEAQ (reference sequence). J was trimmed by 0 bases and V by 7 bases; bases with no gene match: 2. The length of the CDR3 is 14 residues. CDR3 amino acids: CASIGTATNEKLFF. DNA for the CDR3: TGTGCCAGCATAGGGACAGCAACTAATGAAAAACTGTTTTTT.

The rearrangement links TRBV27 to TRBJ2-7; D gene ambiguous. The CDR3 covers 14 residues. The ends were cut back, 1 base at V and 7 bases at J, with 14 bases in the middle. Looked up from germline, CDR1 is MNHEY and CDR2 is SMNVEV (reference sequence). CDR3: CASSLWASASEQYF. The CDR3 region has the DNA TGTGCCAGCAGTTTATGGGCCTCCGCCTCGGAGCAGTACTTC.

V gene TRBV29-1 combines with J gene TRBJ2-7, with 7 bases fitting TRBD2. Germline CDR1 is SQVTM and CDR2 is ANQGSEA. This CDR3 has 14 amino acids. Trimming cost V 4 bases and J 0 bases; bases outside gene matches: 6. In DNA, the CDR3 is TGCAGCGTTGCCGGGACTACCAGCTCCTACGAGCAGTACTTC. Residues: CSVAGTTSSYEQYF.

The chain carries TRBV28 and TRBJ2-1; 9 positions match TRBD1. CDR1 is MDHEN, CDR2 SYDVKM, per germline. The J segment lost 1 base and the V segment lost 6 bases, leaving 10 bases of the junction unmatched. CDR3 size: 17 residues. The CDR3 here is CASRLGTGSGSYNEQFF. The CDR3 bases are TGTGCCAGCAGGCTCGGGACAGGGTCTGGTTCCTACAATGAGCAGTTCTTC.

The chain uses TRBV19 and TRBJ2-5; TRBD2 aligns across 10 bases. The DNA end favors TRBJ2-7, so the J call may be wrong. Germline assignment: CDR1 LNHDA and CDR2 SQIVND (reference sequence). The length of the CDR3 is 14 residues. CDR3 nucleotide sequence: TGTGCCAGTAGTTCTAGCGGGGGCCCCTACGAGCAGTACTTC. It specifies CASSSSGGPYEQYF.

The chain's CDR3 is CASMGGREREKLFF. The DNA of the CDR3 is TGTGCCAGCATGGGGGGGCGCGAGCGGGAAAAACTGTTTTTT. V gene TRBV2 combines with J gene TRBJ1-4; D is possibly TRBD1 (6 bases). Trimming stripped 7 bases from V and 8 bases from J, with 17 bases between. The CDR3 has 14 residues. Germline V gene sequence: CDR1 SNHLY, CDR2 FYNNEI. The full variable domain, with the rest looked up from reference TRBV2 and TRBJ1-4, is EPEVTQTPSHQVTQMGQEVILRCVPISNHLYFYWYRQILGQKVEFLVSFYNNEISEKSEIFDDQFSVERPDGSNFTLKIRSTKLEDSAMYFCASMGGREREKLFFGSGTQLSVL.

The chain is built from TRBV30 and TRBJ2-7, with TRBD1 as a possible D gene (5 bases). The V gene's germline CDR1 is GTSNPN and CDR2 SVGIG (reference sequence). The CDR3 loop spans 11 amino acids. The V end was cut by 7 bases, the J end by 0 bases, with 7 bases between. As DNA, the CDR3 is TGTGCCTCAGGGTCCTCCTACGAGCAGTACTTC. The encoded protein is CASGSSYEQYF. Full variable domain (rest looked up from reference TRBV30 and TRBJ2-7): SQTIHQWPATLVQPVGSPLSLECTVEGTSNPNLYWYRQAAGRGLQLLFYSVGIGQISSEVPQNLSASRPQDRQFILSSKKLLLSDSGFYLCASGSSYEQYFGPGTRLTVT.

Only one count was recorded for this clone. The V call is TRBV10-3, the J call TRBJ2-1; TRBD1 aligns across 12 bases. The V segment lost 0 bases and the J segment 9 bases; nucleotides outside the gene matches: 9. This CDR3 is built from 17 residues. Germline V gene lookup returns CDR1 ENHRY and CDR2 SYGVKD. CDR3 sequence: CAISESRDRGHRSEQFF. For the CDR3, the DNA is TGTGCCATCAGTGAGTCGAGGGACAGGGGGCATCGGAGTGAGCAGTTCTTC.

By share, this clone ranks as medium-sized. V and J are TRBV7-9 and TRBJ1-1, with TRBD1 matching 8 bases. Per the germline V gene, CDR1 is SEHNR and CDR2 is FQNEAQ (reference sequence). Trimming removed 8 bases from V and 1 base from J; junction bases left unmatched: 6. This CDR3 region has 14 residues. The CDR3 region has the DNA TGTGCCAGCGGACCCGGGACAGGGAACACTGAAGCTTTCTTT. Translation gives CASGPGTGNTEAFF. Looking up the rest from reference TRBV7-9 and TRBJ1-1 gives the full variable domain: DTGVSQNPRHKITKRGQNVTFRCDPISEHNRLYWYRQTLGQGPEFLTYFQNEAQLEKSRLLSDRFSAERPKGSFSTLEIQRTEQGDSAMYLCASGPGTGNTEAFFGQGTRLTVV.

The genes are TRBV19 and TRBJ2-7; D unresolved. CDR3 length equals 13 residues. V was clipped by 1 base and J by 3 bases, with 7 bases between them. In germline, CDR1 is LNHDA, CDR2 SQIVND (reference sequence). This CDR3 reads CASSIGDNYEQYF. CDR3 nucleotide sequence: TGTGCCAGTAGTATAGGTGACAACTACGAGCAGTACTTC.

V gene TRBV27 combines with J gene TRBJ2-7; D may be TRBD1 (5 bases). The CDR3 runs to 14 residues. Looked up from germline, CDR1 is MNHEY and CDR2 is SMNVEV (reference sequence). V lost 3 bases and J lost 1, with 10 bases in between. The CDR3 sequence: CASSFRQSSYEQYF. CDR3 in DNA: TGTGCCAGCAGTTTTAGACAGTCGTCCTACGAGCAGTACTTC.

The V gene is TRBV19, the J gene TRBJ1-4; unclear D gene. V was pared by 4 bases and J by 5 bases, with 11 bases between. CDR3 length: 14 amino acids. CDR1 is LNHDA, CDR2 SQIVND, per germline (reference sequence). The CDR3 region is CASSRLVLNEKLFF. The CDR3 region has the DNA TGTGCCAGTAGTAGGCTGGTCCTCAATGAAAAACTGTTTTTT.

J is TRBJ1-6 and V is TRBV4-3; 8 bases are a match to TRBD1. Germline loops: CDR1 LGHNA, CDR2 YSLEER. The CDR3 loop spans 15 amino acids. Trimming removed 1 base from V and 9 bases from J; junction bases left unmatched: 5. CDR3 bases: TGCGCCAGCAGCCAAGCACAGGGGGGACGTTCACCCCTCCACTTT. Its translation is CASSQAQGGRSPLHF.

This clone was seen a single time. The junction shows a germline mismatch at one end, possibly a read error. V usage is TRBV7-7 and J usage is TRBJ2-5; 7 bases agree with TRBD2. The CDR3 covers 14 residues. Germline V gene data show CDR1 as SSHAT and CDR2 as FNYEAQ (reference sequence). The CDR3 region is CASSLTGGGETQYF. The DNA for the CDR3 is TGTGCTAGCAGCTTAACGGGGGGAGGAGAGACCCAGTACTTC. Drawing the rest from reference TRBV7-7 and TRBJ2-5, the complete variable domain is GAGVSQSPRYKVTKRGQDVTLRCDPISSHATLYWYQQALGQGPEFLTYFNYEAQPDKSGLPSDRFSAERPEGSISTLTIQRTEQRDSAMYRCASSLTGGGETQYFGPGTRLLVL.

This chain's CDR3 is CASSAGTVYNSPLHF. The CDR3 nucleotides are TGTGCCAGCAGCGCGGGGACGGTCTATAATTCACCCCTCCACTTT. The chain recombines TRBV7-6 with TRBJ1-6; a weak D match, TRBD1 (5 bases). Germline assignment: CDR1 SGHVS and CDR2 FNYEAQ. V lost 5 bases to trimming and J lost 3 bases, with 11 bases between them. The CDR3 has 15 amino acids.

The genes are TRBV19 and TRBJ2-5; D is undetermined. The J call is uncertain, as TRBJ2-7 better fits the DNA end. Germline CDR1 is LNHDA and CDR2 is SQIVND (reference sequence). The CDR3 contains 13 residues. CDR3 in amino acids: CASSPRASYEQYF. The CDR3 coding sequence is TGTGCCAGTAGTCCCCGTGCCTCCTACGAGCAGTACTTC.

The chain links TRBV5-1 to TRBJ2-3; D not certain. This CDR3 spans 16 amino acids. The V and J ends lost 3 bases and 0 bases respectively, with 14 bases between them. The V gene's germline CDR1 is SGHRS and CDR2 YFSETQ. The CDR3, as DNA: TGCGCCAGCAGCTACTACGCTCTGGAGAGCACAGATACGCAGTATTTT. This gives the protein CASSYYALESTDTQYF.

The chain uses TRBV28 and TRBJ1-1, with no clear D. This CDR3 has 13 amino acids. V was trimmed by 5 bases and J by 0 bases, leaving 7 bases between them. The germline gives CDR1 MDHEN, CDR2 SYDVKM. CDR3 loop: CASSVAVNTEAFF. CDR3 coding DNA: TGTGCCAGCAGTGTGGCCGTGAACACTGAAGCTTTCTTT.